Only a few counts were recorded for the clone carrying this T cell receptor (beta chain). Antigen: not known. The sample originates from a study of response to subunit inactivated influenza vaccine. Broader study findings: Every seasonal influenza vaccination brings in few new T cells, the authors suggested.

Each CDR3 protein is one row after TCRdb ran MiXCR on the RT-PCR reads. The sample shows 500,000 to 550,000 distinct CDR3 sequences, around 7.7% of them seen only once. The CDR3 consists of 13 residues. The V gene's germline CDR1 is DFQATT and CDR2 SNEGSKA (reference sequence). V lost 3 bases, J lost 4 bases, and 10 bases lay in between. The sequencing here drew on PBMCs from blood, taken around 2 years after vaccination. This chain links TRBV20-1 with TRBJ1-5; D is uncertain. This TCR was sampled from a man between 50 and 70 years old who received an inactivated influenza vaccine. CDR3 sequence (DNA): TGCAGTGCTAGCCAACAGCTAAATCAGCCCCAGCATTTT. Its translation is CSASQQLNQPQHF.